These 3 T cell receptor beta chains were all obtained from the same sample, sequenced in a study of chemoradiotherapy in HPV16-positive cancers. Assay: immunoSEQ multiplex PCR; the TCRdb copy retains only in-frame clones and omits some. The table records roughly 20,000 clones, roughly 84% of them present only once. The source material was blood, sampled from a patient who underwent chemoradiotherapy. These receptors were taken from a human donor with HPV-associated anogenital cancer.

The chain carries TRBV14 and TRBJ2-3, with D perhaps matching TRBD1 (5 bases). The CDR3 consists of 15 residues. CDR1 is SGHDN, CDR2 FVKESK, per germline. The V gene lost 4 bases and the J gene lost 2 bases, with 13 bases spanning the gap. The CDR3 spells CASSPLKGDTDTQYF. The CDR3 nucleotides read TGTGCCAGCAGCCCCCTAAAAGGGGACACAGATACGCAGTATTTT. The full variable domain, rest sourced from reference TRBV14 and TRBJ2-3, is EAGVTQFPSHSVIEKGQTVTLRCDPISGHDNLYWYRRVMGKEIKFLLHFVKESKQDESGMPNNRFLAERTGGTYSTLKVQPAELEDSGVYFCASSPLKGDTDTQYFGPGTRLTVL.

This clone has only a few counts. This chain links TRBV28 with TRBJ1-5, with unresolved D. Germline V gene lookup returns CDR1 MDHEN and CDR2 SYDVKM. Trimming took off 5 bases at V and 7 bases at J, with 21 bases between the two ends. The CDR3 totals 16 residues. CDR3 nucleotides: TGTGCCAGCAGTAGCGAAGTGGGGAGGGAAGAGCAGCCCCAGCATTTT. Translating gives CASSSEVGREEQPQHF.

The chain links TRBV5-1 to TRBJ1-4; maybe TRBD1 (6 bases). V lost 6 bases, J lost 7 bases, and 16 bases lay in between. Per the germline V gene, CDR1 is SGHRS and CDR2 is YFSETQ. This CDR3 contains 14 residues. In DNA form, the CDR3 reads TGCGCCAGCACCCCGCAGGGGCACGGTGAAAAACTGTTTTTT. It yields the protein CASTPQGHGEKLFF.